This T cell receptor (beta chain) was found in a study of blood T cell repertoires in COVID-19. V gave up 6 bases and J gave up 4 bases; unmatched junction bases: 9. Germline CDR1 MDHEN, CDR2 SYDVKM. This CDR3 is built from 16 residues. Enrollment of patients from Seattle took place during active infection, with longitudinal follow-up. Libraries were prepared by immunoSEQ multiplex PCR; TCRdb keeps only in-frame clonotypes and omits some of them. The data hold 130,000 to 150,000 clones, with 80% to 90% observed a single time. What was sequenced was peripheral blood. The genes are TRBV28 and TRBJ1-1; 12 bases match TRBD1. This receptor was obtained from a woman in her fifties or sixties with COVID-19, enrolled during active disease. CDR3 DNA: TGTGCCAGCAGACCTGGGACAGGGGGCGAGGGCACTGAAGCTTTCTTT. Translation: CASRPGTGGEGTEAFF. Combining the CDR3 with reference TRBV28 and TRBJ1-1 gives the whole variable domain DVKVTQSSRYLVKRTGEKVFLECVQDMDHENMFWYRQDPGLGLRLIYFSYDVKMKEKGDIPEGYSVSREKKERFSLILESASTNQTSMYLCASRPGTGGEGTEAFFGQGTRLTVV.